A selection of T cell receptor beta chains follows, all from one sample in a study of OX40 agonist ivuxolimab in advanced cancers. Only in-frame clones appear in the TCRdb table, and some are missing; sequencing was by immunoSEQ multiplex PCR. The sample includes roughly 17,000 clones, roughly nine tenths of them seen just once. The source was CD4+ or CD8+ T cells sorted from blood, collected in a trial of the OX40 agonist ivuxolimab. All receptors derive from an adult with an advanced solid tumor such as melanoma, head and neck, liver or kidney cancer. Each CDR3 is given with its conserved first and last residue. A D gene is named only where the DNA matches it firmly. Some rows mark clone size as missing; the rest say once, few, many or name a class of expanded clone.

D gene: TRBD1; J gene: TRBJ1-1; V gene: TRBV7-3; clone size: NA; CDR3 DNA: TGTGCCAGCTCTCTTGCGGGGACAGTTTTGAACACTGAAGCTTTCTTT; CDR3 protein: CASSLAGTVLNTEAFF
D gene: NA; J gene: TRBJ1-5; V gene: TRBV19; clone size: NA; CDR3 DNA: TGTGCCAGTAAACCGGGTTGGGGGGATAGCAATCAGCCCCAGCATTTT; CDR3 protein: CASKPGWGDSNQPQHF
D gene: NA; J gene: TRBJ2-3; V gene: TRBV19; clone size: once; CDR3 DNA: TGTGCCAGTAAGAGAGAGGGTCGACGATATACGCAGTATTTT; CDR3 protein: CASKREGRRYTQYF
D gene: TRBD1; J gene: TRBJ2-5; V gene: TRBV6-5; clone size: NA; CDR3 DNA: TGTGCCAGCAGCCCGGACAGGGTAAAGACCCAGTACTTC; CDR3 protein: CASSPDRVKTQYF
D gene: NA; J gene: TRBJ1-2; V gene: TRBV29-1; clone size: NA; CDR3 DNA: TGCAGCGTGCCCTCCCCGGTGGACTATGGCTACACCTTC; CDR3 protein: CSVPSPVDYGYTF
D gene: NA; J gene: TRBJ1-6; V gene: TRBV5-8; clone size: NA; CDR3 DNA: TGTGCCAGCAGCCTGGGGTCACAGCCCTCGGACTTT; CDR3 protein: CASSLGSQPSDF
D gene: TRBD1; J gene: TRBJ2-7; V gene: TRBV19; clone size: NA; CDR3 DNA: TGTGCCAGTAGTACTCCCACAGGGGTCGACGAGCAGTACTTC; CDR3 protein: CASSTPTGVDEQYF
D gene: NA; J gene: TRBJ1-3; V gene: TRBV10-1; clone size: NA; CDR3 DNA: TGCGCCAGCAGTGAGTCGATGGGGGGACCCATCTCTGGAAACACCATATATTTT; CDR3 protein: CASSESMGGPISGNTIYF
D gene: NA; J gene: TRBJ1-2; V gene: TRBV7-9; clone size: NA; CDR3 DNA: TGTGCCAGCAGCCACGGGCTTCGGGAGGGCTACACCTTC; CDR3 protein: CASSHGLREGYTF
D gene: NA; J gene: TRBJ2-5; V gene: TRBV23-1; clone size: NA; CDR3 DNA: TGCGCCAGCAGTCAACTTACAGTTTCGGAGACCCAGTACTTC; CDR3 protein: CASSQLTVSETQYF
D gene: TRBD1; J gene: TRBJ2-2; V gene: TRBV12-5; clone size: NA; CDR3 DNA: TGTGCTAGTCCCCCACAGGGGCCCTACACCGGGGAGCTGTTTTTT; CDR3 protein: CASPPQGPYTGELFF
D gene: TRBD1; J gene: TRBJ1-6; V gene: TRBV19; clone size: NA; CDR3 DNA: TGTGCCAGTAGTAGAACTTCCGGGACAGGGGTTCGTTCACCCCTCCACTTT; CDR3 protein: CASSRTSGTGVRSPLHF
D gene: NA; J gene: TRBJ1-1; V gene: TRBV5-1; clone size: NA; CDR3 DNA: TGCGCCAGCAGCTTGTTACACCCTAACACTGAAGCTTTCTTT; CDR3 protein: CASSLLHPNTEAFF
D gene: NA; J gene: TRBJ2-1; V gene: TRBV28; clone size: NA; CDR3 DNA: TGTGCCAGCAGTTCAGGGGCCCCAATTCGTTGGCAGTTCTTC; CDR3 protein: CASSSGAPIRWQFF
D gene: NA; J gene: TRBJ2-3; V gene: TRBV11-3; clone size: NA; CDR3 DNA: TGTGCCAGCAGCTCTTCGACAGATACGCAGTATTTT; CDR3 protein: CASSSSTDTQYF
D gene: NA; J gene: TRBJ1-5; V gene: TRBV19; clone size: NA; CDR3 DNA: TGTGCCAGTAGTGGCGGCTGGGGCGGCAATCAGCCCCAGCATTTT; CDR3 protein: CASSGGWGGNQPQHF
D gene: NA; J gene: TRBJ2-1; V gene: TRBV5-6; clone size: NA; CDR3 DNA: TGTGCCAGCACCCTGGGACTTCATGAGCAGTTCTTC; CDR3 protein: CASTLGLHEQFF
D gene: TRBD1; J gene: TRBJ1-2; V gene: TRBV27; clone size: once; CDR3 DNA: TGTGCCAGCAGCAGACAGGGGGCAAATGGCTACACCTTC; CDR3 protein: CASSRQGANGYTF
D gene: TRBD1; J gene: TRBJ1-1; V gene: TRBV12-5; clone size: NA; CDR3 DNA: TGTGCTAGTGGTTCGTTGACAGGGGTATTTACTGAAGCTTTCTTT; CDR3 protein: CASGSLTGVFTEAFF
D gene: NA; J gene: TRBJ2-7; V gene: TRBV27; clone size: NA; CDR3 DNA: TGTGCCAGCAGTTTATACCTCTCCTACGAGCAGTACTTC; CDR3 protein: CASSLYLSYEQYF
D gene: TRBD2; J gene: TRBJ2-5; V gene: TRBV30; clone size: NA; CDR3 DNA: TGTGCCTGGAGCCCCCGGGGATCCGCAAGCGGGGTTCTAAAAGAGACCCAGTACTTC; CDR3 protein: CAWSPRGSASGVLKETQYF
D gene: NA; J gene: TRBJ1-1; V gene: TRBV7-9; clone size: NA; CDR3 DNA: TGTGCCAGCAGCTCGGTCCCGGACCTCCAGAGAACTTTCTTT; CDR3 protein: CASSSVPDLQRTFF
D gene: NA; J gene: TRBJ2-3; V gene: TRBV11-2; clone size: NA; CDR3 DNA: TGTGCCAGCAGCTTAGGTCCGGGGAGCACAGATACGCAGTATTTT; CDR3 protein: CASSLGPGSTDTQYF
D gene: TRBD1; J gene: TRBJ2-7; V gene: TRBV5-6; clone size: NA; CDR3 DNA: TGTGCCAGCAGCTTGGCCGGGACAGGGGGCTACGAGCAGTACTTC; CDR3 protein: CASSLAGTGGYEQYF
D gene: NA; J gene: TRBJ2-3; V gene: TRBV9; clone size: NA; CDR3 DNA: TGTGCCAGCAGCCACGAGGGGGGTAGCACAGATACGCAGTATTTT; CDR3 protein: CASSHEGGSTDTQYF
D gene: NA; J gene: TRBJ2-7; V gene: TRBV27; clone size: NA; CDR3 DNA: TGTGCCAGCAGTTTAACGGCTCCTACGGAGCAGTACTTC; CDR3 protein: CASSLTAPTEQYF
D gene: NA; J gene: TRBJ2-7; V gene: TRBV4-1; clone size: NA; CDR3 DNA: TGCGCCAGCGAGCTTAGCGCAGGGAGAAACGAGCAGTACTTC; CDR3 protein: CASELSAGRNEQYF
D gene: NA; J gene: TRBJ1-1; V gene: TRBV5-1; clone size: few; CDR3 DNA: TGCGCCAGCAGCTTGGGAGTCGGGCAGGGACTGGAAGCTTTCTTT; CDR3 protein: CASSLGVGQGLEAFF
D gene: NA; J gene: TRBJ1-6; V gene: TRBV7-9; clone size: NA; CDR3 DNA: TGTGCCAGCAGCTTAGATCACCCGGACCCGAATTCACCCCTCCACTTT; CDR3 protein: CASSLDHPDPNSPLHF
D gene: TRBD1; J gene: TRBJ2-7; V gene: TRBV2; clone size: NA; CDR3 DNA: TGTGCCAGAACGGGACAGATGGGTGAGCAGTACTTC; CDR3 protein: CARTGQMGEQYF
D gene: TRBD1; J gene: TRBJ2-6; V gene: TRBV18; clone size: NA; CDR3 DNA: TGTGCCAGCACGGGGTGGACAGGGGAATCTGGGGCCAACGTCCTGACTTTC; CDR3 protein: CASTGWTGESGANVLTF
D gene: TRBD1; J gene: TRBJ1-2; V gene: TRBV6-5; clone size: NA; CDR3 DNA: TGTGCCAGCAGTTACTCGGGACAGGGCTATGGCTACACCTTC; CDR3 protein: CASSYSGQGYGYTF
D gene: NA; J gene: TRBJ1-5; V gene: TRBV5-1; clone size: NA; CDR3 DNA: TGCGCCAGCAGTCCAGGGGGCAATCAGCCCCAGCATTTT; CDR3 protein: CASSPGGNQPQHF
D gene: NA; J gene: TRBJ1-1; V gene: TRBV11-2; clone size: NA; CDR3 DNA: TGTGCCAGCAGCTGGGACGCCGAGAACACTGAAGCTTTCTTT; CDR3 protein: CASSWDAENTEAFF
D gene: NA; J gene: TRBJ1-1; V gene: TRBV19; clone size: NA; CDR3 DNA: TGTGCCAGTACCTTAGGGACCCTCCAAGCTTTCTTT; CDR3 protein: CASTLGTLQAFF
D gene: TRBD1; J gene: TRBJ1-1; V gene: TRBV5-6; clone size: NA; CDR3 DNA: TGTGCCAGCAGCACGGACAGGGGTTGGCGGGACATTGAAGCTTTCTTT; CDR3 protein: CASSTDRGWRDIEAFF
D gene: TRBD1; J gene: TRBJ1-5; V gene: TRBV5-6; clone size: NA; CDR3 DNA: TGTGCCAGCAACCCAGGGGGCTCTCAGCCCCAGCATTTT; CDR3 protein: CASNPGGSQPQHF
D gene: NA; J gene: TRBJ2-5; V gene: TRBV13; clone size: NA; CDR3 DNA: TGTGCCAGCAGCGACACAGAGGACCAAGAGACCCAGTACTTC; CDR3 protein: CASSDTEDQETQYF
D gene: NA; J gene: TRBJ2-7; V gene: TRBV5-4; clone size: NA; CDR3 DNA: TGTGCCAGCAGCTTGGCCTGGGGTTATAGCTCCTACGAGCAGTACTTC; CDR3 protein: CASSLAWGYSSYEQYF
D gene: NA; J gene: TRBJ1-2; V gene: TRBV27; clone size: NA; CDR3 DNA: TGTGCCAGCAGTTTATCGGGGCAGTATGGCTACACCTTC; CDR3 protein: CASSLSGQYGYTF
D gene: NA; J gene: TRBJ1-2; V gene: TRBV4-2; clone size: NA; CDR3 DNA: TGTGCCAGCAGCGCCCATGGGGGAGGGGACGACTATGGCTACACCTTC; CDR3 protein: CASSAHGGGDDYGYTF
D gene: NA; J gene: TRBJ2-3; V gene: TRBV9; clone size: NA; CDR3 DNA: TGTGCCAGCAGCGTAGGAGGGTTCACAGATACGCAGTATTTT; CDR3 protein: CASSVGGFTDTQYF
D gene: NA; J gene: TRBJ1-1; V gene: TRBV14; clone size: NA; CDR3 DNA: TGTGCCAGCAGCCTCGGGGGCGGTGGAGCTTTCTTT; CDR3 protein: CASSLGGGGAFF
D gene: NA; J gene: TRBJ1-4; V gene: TRBV7-6; clone size: NA; CDR3 DNA: TGTGCCAGCAGCTTAGCGGACGGATTTAATGAAAAACTGTTTTTT; CDR3 protein: CASSLADGFNEKLFF
D gene: NA; J gene: TRBJ2-7; V gene: TRBV2; clone size: NA; CDR3 DNA: TGTGCCAGCAGTGAATCAGCCTCCTACGAGCAGTACTTC; CDR3 protein: CASSESASYEQYF
D gene: NA; J gene: TRBJ2-1; V gene: TRBV19; clone size: NA; CDR3 DNA: TGTGCCAGTAGTCCAGACTCGAGGGGCATCTACAATGAGCAGTTCTTC; CDR3 protein: CASSPDSRGIYNEQFF
D gene: NA; J gene: TRBJ1-4; V gene: TRBV5-5; clone size: NA; CDR3 DNA: TGTGCCAGCTTCAGAAACCAAAATGAAAAACTGTTTTTT; CDR3 protein: CASFRNQNEKLFF
D gene: NA; J gene: TRBJ1-6; V gene: TRBV5-1; clone size: NA; CDR3 DNA: TGCGCCAGCAGCTTGGGGGATGAATATATCGGGTCACCCCTCCACTTT; CDR3 protein: CASSLGDEYIGSPLHF
D gene: NA; J gene: TRBJ2-1; V gene: TRBV7-9; clone size: NA; CDR3 DNA: TGTGCCAGCACCCTCCCACGGGGGCGCCCCTCCAATGAGCAGTTCTTC; CDR3 protein: CASTLPRGRPSNEQFF
D gene: TRBD2; J gene: TRBJ2-1; V gene: TRBV7-9; clone size: NA; CDR3 DNA: TGTGCCAGCAGCCCTACTAGCGAAAGCTCCTACAATGAGCAGTTCTTC; CDR3 protein: CASSPTSESSYNEQFF
D gene: NA; J gene: TRBJ1-3; V gene: TRBV7-2; clone size: NA; CDR3 DNA: TGTGCCAGCAGCTTAAGTTTAGATGCCCAGGGTATGCACACCATATATTTT; CDR3 protein: CASSLSLDAQGMHTIYF